These 28 T cell receptor beta chains came from one sample sequenced in a study of blood T cell repertoires in COVID-19. TCRdb's copy holds only in-frame clones and misses some; the assay was immunoSEQ multiplex PCR. The sample holds more than 80,000 clones, less than 95% seen once. Sequencing was carried out using peripheral blood. These receptors originate from a man between 18 and 29 years old with COVID-19, enrolled during active disease.

This clone is a singleton in its sample. The V call is TRBV28, the J call TRBJ2-5; the match to TRBD2 covers 10 bases. The germline V gene encodes CDR1 MDHEN and CDR2 SYDVKM. The J segment lost 1 base and the V segment lost 6 bases, leaving 5 bases of the junction unmatched. There are 15 residues in the CDR3. The CDR3 DNA follows: TGTGCCAGCAGGAGACTAGCGGGCAGCCAAGAGACCCAGTACTTC. It codes for CASRRLAGSQETQYF.

This chain links TRBV7-7 with TRBJ2-5, with TRBD2 as a possible D gene (6 bases). The germline CDR1 and CDR2 sequences are SSHAT and FNYEAQ (reference sequence). The CDR3 extends over 18 amino acids. The germline V and J ends were trimmed by 4 bases and 4 bases, with 25 bases remaining between them. Written as DNA, the CDR3 is TGTGCCAGCAGCTCCGGGACGGCCATCTCTCCCGGGGGAGAGACCCAGTACTTC. It is translated as CASSSGTAISPGGETQYF.

The rearrangement joins TRBV7-3 to TRBJ2-1; D is unclear. CDR1 SGHTA and CDR2 FQGTGA come from the germline V gene. V was clipped by 1 base and J by 4 bases, with 11 bases between them. The CDR3 sequence is 15 residues long. The CDR3 nucleotides read TGTGCCAGCAGCTTAAGCTCGCGGAGTTACAATGAGCAGTTCTTC. Translation: CASSLSSRSYNEQFF.

The J gene is TRBJ2-1, the V gene TRBV7-9, with 12 bases that match TRBD2. V was pared by 6 bases and J by 6 bases, with 6 bases of the junction left unmatched. The CDR3 spans 15 residues. CDR1 and CDR2 from the germline V gene are SEHNR and FQNEAQ (reference sequence). CDR3 sequence reads: CASSLTSGSPNEQFF. CDR3 nucleotide sequence: TGTGCCAGCAGTTTGACTAGCGGGAGTCCCAATGAGCAGTTCTTC. The full variable domain, completed using reference TRBV7-9 and TRBJ2-1, is DTGVSQNPRHKITKRGQNVTFRCDPISEHNRLYWYRQTLGQGPEFLTYFQNEAQLEKSRLLSDRFSAERPKGSFSTLEIQRTEQGDSAMYLCASSLTSGSPNEQFFGPGTRLTVL.

V usage is TRBV6-6 and J usage is TRBJ2-7; 9 bases align to TRBD1. The CDR3 covers 13 residues. Looked up from germline, CDR1 is MNHNY and CDR2 is SVGAGI (reference sequence). The V segment lost 4 bases and the J segment 6 bases; nucleotides outside the gene matches: 4. The CDR3 spells CASSWTGVGEQYF. In nucleotides, the CDR3 is TGTGCCAGCAGTTGGACAGGGGTGGGCGAGCAGTACTTC.

The J gene is TRBJ2-7, the V gene TRBV7-2; D perhaps matches TRBD2 (6 bases). V shed 1 base and J shed 0 bases, with 10 bases lying between them. This CDR3 is 15 amino acids long. Germline V gene data show CDR1 as SGHTA and CDR2 as FQGNSA. CDR3 loop: CASSLGAGSSYEQYF. The CDR3 DNA reads TGTGCCAGCAGCTTAGGGGCGGGAAGCTCCTACGAGCAGTACTTC.

V gene TRBV5-6 combines with J gene TRBJ2-7; 8 bases match TRBD1. Germline V gives CDR1 SGHDT, CDR2 YYEEEE. V shed 3 bases and J 5 bases; nucleotides not matched to a gene: 1. This CDR3 is 12 amino acids long. CDR3 sequence reads: CASSWTGNEQYF. DNA of the CDR3: TGTGCCAGCAGCTGGACAGGGAACGAGCAGTACTTC.

This chain connects TRBV9 to TRBJ2-5; 7 bases line up with TRBD2. Germline V gene sequence: CDR1 SGDLS, CDR2 YYNGEE. The ends lost 6 bases at V and 5 bases at J; junction bases unmatched: 7. The CDR3 is 13 amino acids. In DNA form, the CDR3 reads TGTGCCAGCACCCCCCCCGGGGGGGAGACCCAGTACTTC. Amino acids: CASTPPGGETQYF.

This clone was detected once. V is TRBV25-1 and J is TRBJ2-1, with 14 bases matching TRBD2. Looked up from germline, CDR1 is MGHDK and CDR2 is SYGVNS. This CDR3 is 15 amino acids long. Trimming at V came to 4 bases and at J to 9 bases, leaving 5 bases not matched to a gene. CDR3 bases: TGTGCCAGCAGTGGTCGGACTAGCGGGAGGATTGAGCAGTTCTTC. This sequence encodes CASSGRTSGRIEQFF.

The V and J genes are TRBV5-6 and TRBJ1-2; D is uncertain. The length of the CDR3 is 15 residues. Germline CDR1 reads SGHDT; CDR2 reads YYEEEE. V lost 6 bases, J lost 8 bases, and 23 bases lay in between. The CDR3 DNA reads as TGTGCCAGCACCTATCCGGGATTCCGAGGAAGGGGCTACACCTTC. Amino acid sequence: CASTYPGFRGRGYTF.

The V and J genes are TRBV12-3 or TRBV12-4 and TRBJ1-5; D gene unclear. There are 13 residues in the CDR3. V lost 3 bases to trimming and J lost 7 bases, with 10 bases between them. The CDR3 sequence is CASSLSSRQPQHF. Written as DNA, the CDR3 is TGTGCCAGCAGTTTGTCTTCGCGACAGCCCCAGCATTTT.

Only one count was recorded for this clone. The chain combines TRBV24-1 with TRBJ2-6; a weak D match, TRBD1 (7 bases). V was trimmed by 3 bases and J by 9 bases, leaving 11 bases between them. This CDR3 is built from 14 residues. Germline V lookup: CDR1 KGHDR, CDR2 SFDVKD. CDR3 in amino acids: CATSDDREVNVLTF. CDR3 DNA sequence: TGTGCCACCAGTGATGACAGGGAGGTCAACGTCCTGACTTTC.

The chain employs TRBV28 and TRBJ1-5; 7 nucleotides line up with TRBD1. V shed 7 bases, J shed 5 bases, and the junction held 8 bases outside the gene matches. This CDR3 has 14 amino acids. Germline V gives CDR1 MDHEN, CDR2 SYDVKM. The CDR3 DNA follows: TGTGCCAGCAAGCTCACAGGGGACGATCAGCCCCAGCATTTT. It specifies CASKLTGDDQPQHF.

The chain couples TRBV12-3 or TRBV12-4 to TRBJ2-7; the match to TRBD1 covers 8 bases. The V and J ends lost 3 bases and 9 bases, in that order; junction bases with no gene match: 4. CDR3 length: 12 residues. The CDR3 region has the DNA TGTGCCAGCAGTTTTAGGACAGGGAGGCAGTACTTC. This codes for CASSFRTGRQYF.

This chain links TRBV7-8 with TRBJ2-3; D remains ambiguous. In germline, CDR1 is SGHVS, CDR2 FQNEAQ. This CDR3 is built from 15 residues. The V end lost 4 bases, the J end lost 1 base, and 12 bases lay between the germline ends. The CDR3 DNA is TGTGCCAGCAGCTCCCAGAGGATACGCACAGATACGCAGTATTTT. It translates to CASSSQRIRTDTQYF.

The genes are TRBV12-3 or TRBV12-4 and TRBJ1-1, with D maybe TRBD1 (5 bases). V lost 11 bases and J lost 0, with 13 bases in between. This CDR3 spans 13 amino acids. In DNA form, the CDR3 reads TGTGCCGTTGGGAGGGGAATGAACACTGAAGCTTTCTTT. Its protein is CAVGRGMNTEAFF.

Written as DNA, the CDR3 is TGCAGCGTGGGAGGGGGAGTCTACGAGCAGTACTTC. This translates into CSVGGGVYEQYF. The chain is built from TRBV29-1 and TRBJ2-7; tentative D call: TRBD2 (7 bases). The CDR3 is 12 residues long. The germline V and J ends were trimmed by 6 bases and 3 bases, with 12 bases remaining between them. Germline loops: CDR1 SQVTM, CDR2 ANQGSEA.

The V call is TRBV6-5, the J call TRBJ2-3, with 11 bases fitting TRBD2. CDR1 MNHEY and CDR2 SVGAGI come from the germline V gene. This CDR3 has 16 amino acids. With 2 bases clipped from V and 3 bases from J, the junction kept 4 bases outside the gene matches. The CDR3 nucleotides read TGTGCCAGCAGTTACCTTAGACTAGCGGGAACAGATACGCAGTATTTT. Translating it yields CASSYLRLAGTDTQYF.

This chain connects TRBV25-1 to TRBJ2-6, with D maybe TRBD1 (6 bases). The CDR3 sequence is 17 residues long. CDR1 is MGHDK, CDR2 SYGVNS, per germline. Deletions cut 4 bases from V and 0 bases from J, with 13 bases between. Written as DNA, the CDR3 is TGTGCCAGCAGTGGCCGGACAGTGGACTCTGGGGCCAACGTCCTGACTTTC. Its translation is CASSGRTVDSGANVLTF. The variable domain in full, with the rest retrieved from reference TRBV25-1 and TRBJ2-6, is EADIYQTPRYLVIGTGKKITLECSQTMGHDKMYWYQQDPGMELHLIHYSYGVNSTEKGDLSSESTVSRIRTEHFPLTLESARPSHTSQYLCASSGRTVDSGANVLTFGAGSRLTVL.

The rearrangement joins TRBV6-4 to TRBJ2-3; no clear D gene. Trimming removed 8 bases from V and 2 bases from J, with 11 bases in between. The CDR3 consists of 13 residues. CDR1 is MRHNA, CDR2 SNTAGT, per germline. CDR3 bases: TGTGCCAGCTCCGAGAAAACCACAGATACGCAGTATTTT. Translating gives CASSEKTTDTQYF.

This rearrangement joins TRBV3-1 (or the pseudogene TRBV3-2) to TRBJ1-5; 10 bases map to TRBD1. Per the germline V gene, CDR1 is LGHDT and CDR2 is YNNKEL (reference sequence). J lost 2 bases, V lost 5 bases, and 6 bases had no gene match. The length of the CDR3 is 16 residues. The CDR3 is CASSNDRGLGNQPQHF. The CDR3 region has the DNA TGTGCCAGCAGCAATGACAGGGGGCTTGGCAATCAGCCCCAGCATTTT.

This chain uses TRBV24-1 with TRBJ1-1; perhaps TRBD1 as D (6 bases). V was trimmed by 8 bases and J by 3 bases, leaving 12 bases between them. This CDR3 is built from 13 residues. Germline V gives CDR1 KGHDR, CDR2 SFDVKD. The CDR3 here is CATKQGRDTEAFF. The CDR3 DNA sequence: TGTGCCACCAAACAGGGTAGGGACACTGAAGCTTTCTTT.

The gene calls are TRBV19 and TRBJ1-5, with TRBD1 as a possible D gene (5 bases). CDR1 is LNHDA, CDR2 SQIVND, per germline (reference sequence). The CDR3 contains 17 residues. Trimming left V 5 bases short and J 2 bases short, with 19 bases between. This CDR3 reads CASSLYLGGLGNQPQHF. The CDR3 DNA reads TGTGCCAGTAGTCTGTACCTCGGGGGTTTGGGCAATCAGCCCCAGCATTTT.

The chain joins TRBV4-1 to TRBJ2-7, with a tentative D call TRBD2 (6 bases). Per germline, CDR1 MGHRA and CDR2 YSYEKL. V lost 2 bases, J lost 5 bases, and 19 bases lay in between. The CDR3 length is 16 residues. The CDR3 reads CASSQLYLTSFNEQYF. The CDR3 DNA reads as TGCGCCAGCAGCCAATTATACCTGACTAGTTTTAACGAGCAGTACTTC.

This clone was seen only once. The chain joins TRBV5-6 to TRBJ2-5; D call uncertain. The CDR3 sequence is 12 residues long. The V end was cut by 0 bases, the J end by 5 bases, with 5 bases between. The germline gives CDR1 SGHDT, CDR2 YYEEEE. The DNA for the CDR3 is TGTGCCAGCAGCTTGGCCAGGGAGACCCAGTACTTC. Amino acid sequence: CASSLARETQYF.

This clone showed up just once. The V and J genes are TRBV4-3 and TRBJ2-3; 9 nucleotides align to TRBD2. This CDR3 region has 19 residues. The V segment lost 0 bases and the J segment 0 bases; nucleotides outside the gene matches: 10. Germline assignment: CDR1 LGHNA and CDR2 YSLEER. CDR3 bases: TGCGCCAGCAGCCAAGAGGTTAGCGGGAGCTTCTCTAGCACAGATACGCAGTATTTT. It translates to CASSQEVSGSFSSTDTQYF.

V and J are TRBV25-1 and TRBJ1-3; possibly TRBD1 for D (5 bases). The CDR3 runs 14 residues. Looked up from germline, CDR1 is MGHDK and CDR2 is SYGVNS. V was trimmed by 6 bases and J by 4 bases, leaving 13 bases between them. CDR3 sequence reads: CASRKAGEGNTIYF. CDR3 DNA: TGTGCCAGCAGAAAGGCGGGGGAAGGAAACACCATATATTTT.

The chain uses TRBV12-5 and TRBJ2-7, with D maybe TRBD2 (5 bases). This CDR3 comprises 15 residues. Germline-derived CDR1 and CDR2 are LGHNT and FRNRAP. Trimming removed 4 bases from V and 0 bases from J, with 13 bases in between. CDR3 nucleotides: TGTGCTAGTGGTTCAGCCCGGCTAGCCTCCTACGAGCAGTACTTC. Its translation is CASGSARLASYEQYF.